Below, one TCR beta chain is given with its context. With V trimmed by 9 bases and J by 3 bases, 1 base remained unmatched. Per the germline V gene, CDR1 is MNHEY and CDR2 is SVGAGI. The length of the CDR3 is 12 residues. TCRdb's copy holds only in-frame clones and misses some; the assay was immunoSEQ multiplex PCR. The sample lists about 93,000 clones, 91% seen once, with 1.5% to 2% in the top ten. The data belong to a study of T cell changes during pregnancy in multiple sclerosis. The sample here was peripheral blood, taken after pregnancy. The source is a female donor in good health, enrolled as a control in a pregnancy study. V and J are TRBV6-5 and TRBJ1-3; 8 bases align to TRBD1. The CDR3 DNA reads TGTGCCAGTGGACAGGGTGGAAACACCATATATTTT. It specifies CASGQGGNTIYF.